Here is one T cell receptor beta chain with its context. Germline CDR1 is SGHVS and CDR2 is FQNEAQ. CDR3 length: 14 amino acids. V was trimmed by 4 bases and J by 8 bases, leaving 12 bases between them. These data are taken from a study of blood T cell repertoires in COVID-19. Turning to the study itself: The origin of the acute and convalescent COVID-19 samples was the United States, Italy and Spain. PBMCs, B-cell-depleted T cells, or T cells provided the cDNA or gDNA that made up the material.

Per the original data handling: Quantification of nucleated cells was approximated via reference gene primer amplification. Sequenced by immunoSEQ multiplex PCR; TCRdb stores in-frame clones only, minus some. V, J and clone size reflect that table, while D and trimming were determined from the DNA. The sample includes about 87,000 clones, approximately 80% of them seen just once. This chain connects TRBV7-8 to TRBJ1-6; weak D call: TRBD1 (6 bases). The TCR was taken from a woman in her 70s with acute or convalescent COVID-19. The sequenced sample was peripheral blood. The CDR3 loop is CASSSQGKDSPLHF. As DNA, the CDR3 is TGTGCCAGCAGCTCTCAGGGGAAGGATTCACCCCTCCACTTT.